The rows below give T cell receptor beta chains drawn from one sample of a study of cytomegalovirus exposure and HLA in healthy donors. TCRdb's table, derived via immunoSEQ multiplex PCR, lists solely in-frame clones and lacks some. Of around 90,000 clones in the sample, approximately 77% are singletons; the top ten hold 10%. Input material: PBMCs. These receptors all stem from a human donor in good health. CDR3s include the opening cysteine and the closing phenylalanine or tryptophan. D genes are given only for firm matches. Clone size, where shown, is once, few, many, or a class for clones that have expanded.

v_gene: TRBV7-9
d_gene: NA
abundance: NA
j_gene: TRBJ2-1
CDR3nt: TGTGCCAGCAGCTTGGGCTGGGATGAGCAGTTCTTC
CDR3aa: CASSLGWDEQFF

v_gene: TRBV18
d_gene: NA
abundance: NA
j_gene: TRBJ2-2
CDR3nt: TGTGCCAGCTCACCAGGGGGGAGCGGCACCGGGGAGCTGTTTTTT
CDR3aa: CASSPGGSGTGELFF

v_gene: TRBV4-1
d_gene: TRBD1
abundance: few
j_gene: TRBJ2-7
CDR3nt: TGCGCCAGCAGCCAAGCCCAGGGGGTGGGGTACGAGCAGTACTTC
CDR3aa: CASSQAQGVGYEQYF

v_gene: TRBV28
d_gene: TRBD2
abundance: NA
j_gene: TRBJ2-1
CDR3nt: TGTGCCAGCGTACGTAGCGGGAGGGCATTAAGTTCCTACAATGAGCAGTTCTTC
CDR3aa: CASVRSGRALSSYNEQFF

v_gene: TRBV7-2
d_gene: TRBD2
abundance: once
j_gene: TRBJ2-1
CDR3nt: TGTGCCAGCACCCCAGGGCGGACTAGCGGGAGCCATGAGCAGTTCTTC
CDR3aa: CASTPGRTSGSHEQFF

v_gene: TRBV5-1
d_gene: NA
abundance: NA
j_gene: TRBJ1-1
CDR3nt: TGCGCCAGCAGAGAATTACCGGGACTCTCGAGGACTGAAGCTTTCTTT
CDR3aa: CASRELPGLSRTEAFF

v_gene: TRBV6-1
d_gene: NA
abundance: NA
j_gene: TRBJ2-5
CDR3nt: TGTGCCAGCAGCAGGGGCCAGGGAGAGACCCAGTACTTC
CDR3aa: CASSRGQGETQYF

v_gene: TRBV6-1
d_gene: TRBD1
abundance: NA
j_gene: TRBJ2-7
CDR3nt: TGTGCCAGCAGTGCATGGGACAGGGTCCACGAGCAGTACTTC
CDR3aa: CASSAWDRVHEQYF

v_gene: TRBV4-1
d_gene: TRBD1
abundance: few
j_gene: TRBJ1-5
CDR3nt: TGCGCCAGCAGCCAAGCGACAGGGGAAGCCAAACTTAATCAGCCCCAGCATTTT
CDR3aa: CASSQATGEAKLNQPQHF

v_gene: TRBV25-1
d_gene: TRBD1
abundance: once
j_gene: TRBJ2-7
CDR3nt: TGTGCCAGCAGTGAACCCCTTTCCGGGACAGGAGCCTACGAGCAGTACTTC
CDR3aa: CASSEPLSGTGAYEQYF

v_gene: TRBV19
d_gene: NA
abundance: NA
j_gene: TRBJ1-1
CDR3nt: TGTGCCAGTAGTATCGTGGGAGTGAGGACTGAAGCTTTCTTT
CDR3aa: CASSIVGVRTEAFF

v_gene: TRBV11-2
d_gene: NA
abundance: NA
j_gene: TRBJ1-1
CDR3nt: TGTGCCAGCAGCTCGAGTAGGGGCACTGAAGCTTTCTTT
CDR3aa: CASSSSRGTEAFF

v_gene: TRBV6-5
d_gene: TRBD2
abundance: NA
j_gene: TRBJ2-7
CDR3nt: TGTGCCAGCAGCTTAGCGGGGGGGCCCTACGAGCAGTACTTC
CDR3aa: CASSLAGGPYEQYF

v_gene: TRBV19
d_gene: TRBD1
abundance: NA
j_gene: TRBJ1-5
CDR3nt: TGTGCCAGTAGTATTAGGGACAGGGCCAATCAGCCCCAGCATTTT
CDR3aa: CASSIRDRANQPQHF

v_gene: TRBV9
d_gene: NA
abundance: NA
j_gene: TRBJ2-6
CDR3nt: TGTGCCAGCAGCGTAGTGTTGGAGGAAGACGGGCCCCAGGCCGTCGGGGCCAACGTCCTGACTTTC
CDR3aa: CASSVVLEEDGPQAVGANVLTF

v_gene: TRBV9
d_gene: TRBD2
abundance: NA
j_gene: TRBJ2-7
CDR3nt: TGTGCCAGCAGCGTAGATCCCCCGGGAGCGGGGAGCTCCTACGAGCAGTACTTC
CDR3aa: CASSVDPPGAGSSYEQYF

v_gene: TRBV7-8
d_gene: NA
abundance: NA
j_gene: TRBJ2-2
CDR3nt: TGTGCCAGCAGGGTCGGGAACACCGGGGAGCTGTTTTTT
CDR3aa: CASRVGNTGELFF

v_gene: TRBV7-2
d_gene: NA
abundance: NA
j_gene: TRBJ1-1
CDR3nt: TGTGCCAGCAGCATACGACAGCGAAACACTGAAGCTTTCTTT
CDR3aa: CASSIRQRNTEAFF

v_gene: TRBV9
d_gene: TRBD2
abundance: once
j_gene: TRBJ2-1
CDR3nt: TGTGCCAGCAGCCCCCGGGGGACTAGCGGACCTCCGGGGAATGAGCAGTTCTTC
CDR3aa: CASSPRGTSGPPGNEQFF

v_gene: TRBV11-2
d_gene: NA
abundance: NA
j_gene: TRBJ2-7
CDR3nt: TGTGCCAGCAGCATACGGGGTTACGAGCAGTACTTC
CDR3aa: CASSIRGYEQYF

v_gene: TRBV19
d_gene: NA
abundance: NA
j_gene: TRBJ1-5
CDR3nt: TGTGCCAGTACATTCTTCAGAGGTACCAATCAGCCCCAGCATTTT
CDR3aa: CASTFFRGTNQPQHF

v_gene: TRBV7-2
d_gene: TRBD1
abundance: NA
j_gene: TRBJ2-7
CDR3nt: TGTGCCAGCAGCCGGACAGGGGCGAGCTCCTACGAGCAGTACTTC
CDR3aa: CASSRTGASSYEQYF

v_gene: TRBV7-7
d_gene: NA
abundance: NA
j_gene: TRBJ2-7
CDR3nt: TGTGCCAGCCAGAAGGGGGAGGGCCTCTACGAGCAGTACTTC
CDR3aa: CASQKGEGLYEQYF

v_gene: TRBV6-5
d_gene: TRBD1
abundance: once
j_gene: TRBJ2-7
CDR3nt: TGTGCCAGCAGATCCGACAGGGCCAGCTCCTACGAGCAGTACTTC
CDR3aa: CASRSDRASSYEQYF

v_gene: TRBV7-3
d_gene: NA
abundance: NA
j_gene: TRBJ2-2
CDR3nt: TGTGCCAGCAGCTGGCCCCCAACCGGGGAGCTGTTTTTT
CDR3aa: CASSWPPTGELFF

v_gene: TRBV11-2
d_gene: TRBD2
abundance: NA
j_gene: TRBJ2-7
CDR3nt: TGTGCCAGCAGCGTTCGTGGGCTAGCGGGAGACTACGAGCAGTACTTC
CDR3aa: CASSVRGLAGDYEQYF

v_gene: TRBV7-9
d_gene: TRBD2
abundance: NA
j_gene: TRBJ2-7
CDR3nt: TGTGCTAGCGGGCTAGCGGTTGAGCAGTACTTC
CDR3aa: CASGLAVEQYF

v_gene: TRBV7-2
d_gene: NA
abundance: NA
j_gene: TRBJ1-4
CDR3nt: TGTGCCAGCAGCTCCCTGGGGAGGGAGAGCGAAAAACTGTTTTTT
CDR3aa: CASSSLGRESEKLFF

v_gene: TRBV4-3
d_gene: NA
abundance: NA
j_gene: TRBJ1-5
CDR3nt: TGCGCCAGCAGCCAAGATCGAGGTCAGCCCCAGCATTTT
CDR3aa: CASSQDRGQPQHF

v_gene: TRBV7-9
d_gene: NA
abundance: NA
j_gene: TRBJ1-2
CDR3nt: TGTGCCAGCAGCTTAGAAACAGCCGGGAGTAATGGCTACACCTTC
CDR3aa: CASSLETAGSNGYTF

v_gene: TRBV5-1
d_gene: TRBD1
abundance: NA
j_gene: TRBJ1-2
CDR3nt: TGCGCCAGCAGGGTCTCCGGGACAGGGGGCGATGGCTACACCTTC
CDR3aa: CASRVSGTGGDGYTF

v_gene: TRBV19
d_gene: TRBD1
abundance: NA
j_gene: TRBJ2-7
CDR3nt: TGTGCCAGTAGTATTGGGACAGGGGGCTACGAGCAGTACTTC
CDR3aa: CASSIGTGGYEQYF

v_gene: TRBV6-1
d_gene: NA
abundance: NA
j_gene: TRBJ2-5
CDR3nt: TGTGCCAGCATGAGTACAGGGAGTGCAGAGACCCAGTACTTC
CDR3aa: CASMSTGSAETQYF

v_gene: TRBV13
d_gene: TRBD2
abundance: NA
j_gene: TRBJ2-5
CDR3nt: TGTGCCAGCAGCTTACTAGCGGGGGGGCAAGAGACCCAGTACTTC
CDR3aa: CASSLLAGGQETQYF

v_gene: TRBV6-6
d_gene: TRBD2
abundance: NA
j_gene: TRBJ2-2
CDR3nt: TGTGCCAGCAGGATAGCGGGAGGAGACACCGGGGAGCTGTTTTTT
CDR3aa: CASRIAGGDTGELFF

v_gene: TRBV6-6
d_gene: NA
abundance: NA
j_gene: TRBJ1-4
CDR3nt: TGTGCCGCTGAGGGGAGGGTTAATGAAAAACTGTTTTTC
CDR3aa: CAAEGRVNEKLFF

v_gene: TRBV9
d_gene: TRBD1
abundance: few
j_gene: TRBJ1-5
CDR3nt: TGTGCCAGCAGCCTCCGGACAGGGACGTCCAATCAGCCCCAGCATTTT
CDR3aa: CASSLRTGTSNQPQHF

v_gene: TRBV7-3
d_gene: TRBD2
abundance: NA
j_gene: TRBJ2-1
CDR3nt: TGTGCCAGCAGCACATCAGGCGGGGGGCGCTACAATGAGCAGTTCTTC
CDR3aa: CASSTSGGGRYNEQFF

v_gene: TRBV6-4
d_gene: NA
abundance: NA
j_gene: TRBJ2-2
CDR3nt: TGTGCCAGCAGAGCAGGGGCGTCCGGGGAGCTGTTTTTT
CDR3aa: CASRAGASGELFF

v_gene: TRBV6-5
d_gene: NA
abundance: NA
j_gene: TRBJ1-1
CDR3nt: TGTGCCAGCAATTATATTGGCTCCATGAACACTGAAGCTTTCTTT
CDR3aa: CASNYIGSMNTEAFF

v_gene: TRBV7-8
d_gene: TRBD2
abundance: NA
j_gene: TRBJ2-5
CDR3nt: TGTGCCAGCAGCTTAGAAGGGGTGCTAGCGGTCCAAGAGACCCAGTACTTC
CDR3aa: CASSLEGVLAVQETQYF

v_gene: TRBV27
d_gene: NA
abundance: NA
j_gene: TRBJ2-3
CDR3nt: TGTGCCAGCAGCCACAGGACAGATACGCAGTATTTT
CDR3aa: CASSHRTDTQYF

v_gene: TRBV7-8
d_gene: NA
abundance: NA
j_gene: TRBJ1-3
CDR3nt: TGTGCCAGCAGCCCCCAGGCCTTCTCTGGAAACACCATATATTTT
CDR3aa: CASSPQAFSGNTIYF

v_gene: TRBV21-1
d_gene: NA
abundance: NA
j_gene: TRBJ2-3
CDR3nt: TGTGCCAGCAACCGTAGCATCACTAAGCGGGAGGTTCGGCCAGATACGCAGTATTTT
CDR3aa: CASNRSITKREVRPDTQYF

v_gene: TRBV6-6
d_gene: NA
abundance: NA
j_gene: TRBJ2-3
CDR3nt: TGTGCCAGCAGTTCCTACACAGATACGCAGTATTTT
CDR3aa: CASSSYTDTQYF

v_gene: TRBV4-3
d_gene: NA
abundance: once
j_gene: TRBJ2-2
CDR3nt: TGCGCCAGCAGCCGCGGTAGGATAGCGAACACCGGGGAGCTGTTTTTT
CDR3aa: CASSRGRIANTGELFF

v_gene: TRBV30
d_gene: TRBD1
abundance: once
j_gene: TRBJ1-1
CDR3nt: TGTGCCTGGAGCGATACACGACAGGGTAATTTCTTT
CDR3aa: CAWSDTRQGNFF

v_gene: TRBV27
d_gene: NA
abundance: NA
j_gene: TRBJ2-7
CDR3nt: TGTGCCAGCAGTTTAATAGAAAACTCCTACGAGCAGTACTTC
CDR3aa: CASSLIENSYEQYF

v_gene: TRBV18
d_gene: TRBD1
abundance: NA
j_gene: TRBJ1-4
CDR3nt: TGTGCCAGCTCGTCCGGGACAGTTAATGAAAAACTGTTTTTT
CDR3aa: CASSSGTVNEKLFF

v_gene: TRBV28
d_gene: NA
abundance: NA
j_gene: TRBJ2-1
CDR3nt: TGTGCCAGCTCTAGCCCCAATGAGCAGTTCTTC
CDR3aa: CASSSPNEQFF

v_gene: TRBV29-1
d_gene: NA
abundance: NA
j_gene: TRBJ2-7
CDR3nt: TGCAGCGTAGGGGGTTCCGCCTACGAGCAGTACTTC
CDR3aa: CSVGGSAYEQYF

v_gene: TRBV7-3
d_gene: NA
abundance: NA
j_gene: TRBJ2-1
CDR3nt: TGTGCCAGCAGCGCCACCTTTCCGGGGGAGCAGTTCTTC
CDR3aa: CASSATFPGEQFF

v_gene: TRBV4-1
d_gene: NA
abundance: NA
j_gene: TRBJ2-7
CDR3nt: TGCGCCAGCAGCCAAGATCAGGGGACCAACTACGAGCAGTACTTC
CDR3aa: CASSQDQGTNYEQYF

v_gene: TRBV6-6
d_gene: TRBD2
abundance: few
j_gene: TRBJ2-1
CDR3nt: TGTGCCAGCAGTTACTGGGAGGGAGCTCGCAATGAGCAGTTCTTC
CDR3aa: CASSYWEGARNEQFF

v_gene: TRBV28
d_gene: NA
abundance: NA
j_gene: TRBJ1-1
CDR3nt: TGTGCCAGCAGTGGGGTCGTCGGGGGTGGTAGCACTGAAGCTTTCTTT
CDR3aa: CASSGVVGGGSTEAFF

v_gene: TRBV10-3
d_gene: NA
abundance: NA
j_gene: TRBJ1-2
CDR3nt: TGTGCCATCAGTGGAGGGAATCGCTATGGCTACACCTTC
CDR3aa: CAISGGNRYGYTF

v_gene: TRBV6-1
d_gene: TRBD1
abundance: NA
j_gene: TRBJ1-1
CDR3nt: TGTGCCAGCAGTGACAGGGACAGGGTCTTGAACACTGAAGCTTTCTTT
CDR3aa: CASSDRDRVLNTEAFF

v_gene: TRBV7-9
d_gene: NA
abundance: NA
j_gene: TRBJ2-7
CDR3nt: TGTGCCAGCAGCCCTTCCGACGAGCAGTACTTC
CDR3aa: CASSPSDEQYF

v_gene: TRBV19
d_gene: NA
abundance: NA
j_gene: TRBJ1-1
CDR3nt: TGTGCCAGTAGTCAGGCTCGGGGGGGCACTGAAGCTTTCTTT
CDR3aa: CASSQARGGTEAFF